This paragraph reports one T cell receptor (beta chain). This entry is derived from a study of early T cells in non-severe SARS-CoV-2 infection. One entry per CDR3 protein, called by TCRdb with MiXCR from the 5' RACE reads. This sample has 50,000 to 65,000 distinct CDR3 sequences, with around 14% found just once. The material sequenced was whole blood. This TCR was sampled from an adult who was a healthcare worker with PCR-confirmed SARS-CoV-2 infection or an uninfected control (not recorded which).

CDR3 sequence reads: CASSTVNAEQYF. The CDR3 DNA reads as TGTGCCAGCAGTACCGTAAATGCCGAGCAGTACTTC. V and J are TRBV5-6 and TRBJ2-7, with D unresolved. Trimming cost V 5 bases and J 6 bases, with 12 bases left between them. The CDR3 is 12 amino acids. CDR1 and CDR2 (germline): SGHDT, YYEEEE.